This T cell receptor (beta chain) was observed in a study of T cells in Graves' hyperthyroidism and ophthalmopathy. About the research overall: Pretreatment peripheral blood was obtained at initial diagnosis.

Amplification of TCR beta CDR3 regions used RNA as the template. Using the HTBI primer set, a first-round RT-PCR was run on the TCR CDR3. TCRdb ran MiXCR on the multiplex PCR reads and lists one entry per CDR3 protein. The sample has hundreds of thousands of distinct CDR3 sequences, about 24% seen once. The CDR3 consists of 13 residues. With 6 bases removed from V and 6 bases from J, the gap between germline ends came to 15 bases. The sample consisted of blood. The sequence was collected from a woman in her twenties or thirties with Graves' ophthalmopathy. The chain employs TRBV12-3 or TRBV12-4 and TRBJ2-7; the D is unclear. For the CDR3, the DNA is TGTGCCAGCAGACTTAGGAGAGGCGGCGAGCAGTACTTC. Translated: CASRLRRGGEQYF.